This T cell receptor beta chain originates from a study of molecular identifiers for immune sequencing clone quantification. Previously reported methods and listed TCR primers produced the bulk TCR libraries. TCRdb processed the PCR reads anew with MiXCR; each CDR3 protein has one entry. The sample has 600,000 to 650,000 distinct CDR3 sequences, 15% to 20% seen once. Study outcomes and limitations: For effector cells, clones above 20 RNA copies held over 97% of molecules; for naive cells, under 1%. A shared barcode on identical TCR molecules could lead to underestimated sizes for highly expanded clones. Among around 970,000 naive cells, spiked Jurkat TCR RNA from a single cell was reportedly detectable.

Turning to this clonotype: Its antigen is not known.

The CDR3 runs 15 residues. Germline V lookup: CDR1 MDHEN, CDR2 SYDVKM. J was trimmed by 4 bases and V by 5 bases; bases with no gene match: 9. The rearrangement joins TRBV28 to TRBJ1-2; 8 bases are shared with TRBD1. The sequencing input was naive CD8+ T cells from blood, with Jurkat cell RNA spiked in. This sample's subset: FACS-sorted CD8+CD4-CCR7+CD45RA+ naive T cells. This receptor was identified in a human donor in good health. Some libraries in this study had Jurkat cell RNA spiked in. The CDR3 bases are TGTGCCAGCAGTCGACAGGGGACAGTCCTCTATGGCTACACCTTC. Translated, it gives CASSRQGTVLYGYTF.